The source of this TCR beta chain is a study of CXCR3-negative and CXCR3-positive naive CD8 T cells. General study results and limits: Naive cells that were CXCR3-positive had more hydrophobic TRB CDR3s (compared with CXCR3-negative naive cells). Memory CD8+ cells showed much lower diversity, while both naive subsets were comparably high. Naive subsets had comparable surface CD5, so TRB CDR3 properties gauged TCR strength.

The germline V gene has CDR1 SGDLS and CDR2 YYNGEE. There are 14 residues in the CDR3. The method, 5' RACE with UMI labels, was used to prepare the TRB cDNA libraries. Following a re-call of the 5' RACE reads, TCRdb has one entry per CDR3 protein and lacks DNA. In all, the sample yields 100,000 to 150,000 distinct CDR3 sequences. As to this clonotype: As yet, its antigen is unknown.

J is TRBJ2-3 and V is TRBV9; TCRdb's D call of TRBD2 is untestable without DNA. Sequencing was performed on naive CXCR3- CD8+ T cells from blood. Sample subset: CD45RO-CCR7+CD27+CD95- naive CD8+ T cells lacking CXCR3 (TNR3-). The source is a human donor in good health. Some clones in this sample may be carry-over from other donors' samples. CDR3 protein: CASSRAGGTDTQYF.